A selection of T cell receptor beta chains follows, all from one sample in a study of T cells after yellow fever vaccination. Using its own MiXCR run on the 5' RACE reads, TCRdb lists one record per CDR3 protein. Found here are around 600,000 distinct CDR3 sequences, 12% of them singletons; the top ten hold more than 12%. The starting material was PBMCs, obtained on the day of the yellow fever booster vaccination. Every receptor here comes from a man aged 25-40 years who received the YFV17D yellow fever vaccine. The CDR3 runs from the conserved cysteine through the conserved F or W. A D gene is named only where the DNA matches it firmly. Not all rows give a size; the values are once, few, many and, for expanded clones, a class.

v_gene	d_gene	abundance	j_gene	len	CDR3aa	CDR3nt
TRBV20-1	-	few	TRBJ2-7	14	CSASAWGLSYEQYF	TGCAGTGCTAGCGCATGGGGCCTCTCCTACGAGCAGTACTTC
TRBV6-5	TRBD1	few	TRBJ2-1	16	CASSYAGTGSYNEQFF	TGTGCCAGCAGTTACGCCGGGACAGGGTCCTACAATGAGCAGTTCTTC
TRBV6-6	-	few	TRBJ1-5	13	CASSYSPGQPQHF	TGTGCCAGCAGTTACAGCCCTGGGCAGCCCCAGCATTTT
TRBV5-1	-	few	TRBJ2-2	16	CASSLEAISFTGELFF	TGCGCCAGCAGCTTAGAAGCTATATCGTTCACCGGGGAGCTGTTTTTT
TRBV29-1	-	few	TRBJ2-5	14	CSVERGQNQETQYF	TGCAGCGTTGAACGGGGACAAAACCAAGAGACCCAGTACTTC
TRBV12-3/TRBV12-4	-	-	TRBJ2-2	14	CASTRGGGVGELFF	TGTGCCAGCACCCGGGGAGGGGGGGTCGGGGAGCTGTTTTTT
TRBV20-1	TRBD2	few	TRBJ2-2	16	CSARDPREGNTGELFF	TGCAGTGCTAGAGACCCACGGGAGGGCAACACCGGGGAGCTGTTTTTT
TRBV20-1	TRBD2	-	TRBJ2-5	16	CSATPTSGPQEETQYF	TGCAGTGCTACCCCCACTAGCGGACCCCAGGAAGAGACCCAGTACTTC
TRBV7-9	TRBD1	-	TRBJ2-2	15	CASSFGTGVAGELFF	TGTGCCAGCAGCTTCGGGACAGGGGTAGCCGGGGAGCTGTTTTTT
TRBV7-2	TRBD1	few	TRBJ1-2	15	CASSPLPGQGLGYTF	TGTGCCAGCAGCCCCCTCCCGGGACAGGGCCTTGGCTACACCTTC
TRBV7-2	-	-	TRBJ1-6	13	CASSFLDTGPPRF	TGTGCCAGCAGCTTCCTCGACACCGGACCCCCTAGGTTT
TRBV19	TRBD1	few	TRBJ1-2	13	CASNTGQNYGYTF	TGTGCCAGTAATACGGGACAGAACTATGGCTACACCTTC
TRBV28	-	few	TRBJ2-5	16	CASSSPGTMKKETQYF	TGTGCCAGCAGTTCTCCTGGGACAATGAAGAAAGAGACCCAGTACTTC
TRBV12-3/TRBV12-4	TRBD1	many	TRBJ1-1	15	CASSLGGTGGTEAFF	TGTGCCAGCAGTTTAGGCGGGACAGGGGGCACTGAAGCTTTCTTT
TRBV12-3/TRBV12-4	TRBD2	few	TRBJ2-2	18	CASETGTRLFANTGELFF	TGTGCCAGCGAAACCGGGACTAGACTTTTCGCTAACACCGGGGAGCTGTTTTTT
TRBV5-5	-	few	TRBJ2-7	15	CASSLGPQDSYEQYF	TGTGCCAGCAGCTTGGGCCCTCAAGACTCCTACGAGCAGTACTTC
TRBV7-9	-	-	TRBJ2-1	14	CASSLSTAYNEQFF	TGTGCCAGCAGCTTATCCACAGCCTACAATGAGCAGTTCTTC
TRBV5-4	TRBD2	few	TRBJ2-2	18	CASSLGVAGVSGTGELFF	TGTGCCAGCAGCTTGGGTGTAGCGGGAGTCTCGGGGACCGGGGAGCTGTTTTTT
TRBV5-1	-	many	TRBJ2-2	14	CASTPTGNTGELFF	TGCGCCAGCACCCCTACAGGAAACACCGGGGAGCTGTTTTTT
TRBV5-1	TRBD2	-	TRBJ2-1	16	CASRSRVAGVSNEQFF	TGCGCCAGCAGGTCCCGGGTAGCGGGAGTGAGTAATGAGCAGTTCTTC
TRBV20-1	TRBD1	-	TRBJ2-1	14	CSATPGQGVGEQFF	TGCAGTGCAACCCCGGGACAGGGGGTGGGTGAGCAGTTCTTC
TRBV6-2/TRBV6-3	TRBD1	few	TRBJ2-2	16	CASSRTGTVNTGELFF	TGTGCCAGCAGCCGGACCGGGACAGTAAACACCGGGGAGCTGTTTTTT
TRBV5-1	TRBD2	-	TRBJ2-5	16	CASSLRLAGGGETQYF	TGCGCCAGCAGCTTGCGCCTAGCGGGAGGTGGAGAGACCCAGTACTTC
TRBV9	-	-	TRBJ2-7	14	CASSVASRDYEQYF	TGTGCCAGCAGCGTAGCTTCGAGGGACTACGAGCAGTACTTC
TRBV20-1	TRBD2	few	TRBJ2-3	17	CSAERTSGMTSTDTQYF	TGCAGTGCTGAAAGGACTAGCGGGATGACTAGCACAGATACGCAGTATTTT
TRBV27	-	few	TRBJ2-7	15	CASSLKGTVFYEQYF	TGTGCCAGCAGTTTAAAAGGGACGGTCTTCTACGAGCAGTACTTC
TRBV27	-	few	TRBJ2-2	15	CASQDVRRLGRELFF	TGTGCCAGCCAAGACGTCAGGAGGTTGGGGAGGGAGCTGTTTTTT
TRBV15	-	few	TRBJ2-1	16	CATSRVARLSVDEQFF	TGTGCCACCAGCAGAGTAGCCCGGTTGAGTGTCGATGAGCAGTTCTTC
TRBV7-2	-	few	TRBJ2-1	14	CASSHRRSADEQFF	TGTGCCAGCAGCCATCGTAGATCGGCGGATGAGCAGTTCTTC
TRBV6-5	TRBD1	-	TRBJ2-1	15	CASSSPGQGNNEQFF	TGTGCCAGCAGTTCCCCGGGACAGGGAAACAATGAGCAGTTCTTC
TRBV20-1	TRBD2	-	TRBJ2-1	18	CSARGRGLAGEFYNEQFF	TGCAGTGCTAGGGGTCGAGGACTAGCGGGAGAATTCTACAATGAGCAGTTCTTC
TRBV5-6	-	many	TRBJ2-7	11	CASSLTSQQYF	TGTGCCAGCAGCTTGACTAGCCAGCAGTACTTC
TRBV7-8	-	few	TRBJ2-1	13	CASNSRSGLEQFF	TGTGCCAGCAATTCCCGCTCGGGTTTGGAGCAGTTCTTC
TRBV3-1	-	few	TRBJ2-3	14	CASTDRAAADTQYF	TGTGCCAGCACCGACCGGGCCGCAGCAGATACGCAGTATTTT
TRBV19	-	-	TRBJ2-5	13	CASSTGAAETQYF	TGTGCCAGTAGTACGGGAGCGGCAGAGACCCAGTACTTC
TRBV6-5	-	-	TRBJ1-6	15	CASSYRFSYNSPLHF	TGTGCCAGCAGTTACAGATTCAGCTATAATTCACCCCTCCACTTT
TRBV19	-	-	TRBJ1-2	12	CASSRNRVGYTF	TGTGCCAGTAGCCGTAACAGGGTCGGCTACACCTTC
TRBV18	TRBD1	few	TRBJ1-2	13	CASSENRGYGYTF	TGTGCCAGCTCAGAGAACAGGGGCTATGGCTACACCTTC
TRBV7-2	-	few	TRBJ1-6	12	CASSLAPSPLHF	TGTGCCAGCAGCTTAGCACCGTCACCCCTCCACTTT
TRBV19	TRBD2	many	TRBJ2-1	15	CASSIRDYRYNEQFF	TGTGCCAGTAGTATCCGGGACTATCGTTACAATGAGCAGTTCTTC
TRBV5-1	TRBD1	-	TRBJ2-1	15	CASSLEGQAYNEQFF	TGCGCCAGCAGCTTGGAGGGACAGGCTTACAATGAGCAGTTCTTC
TRBV7-9	TRBD2	-	TRBJ2-5	15	CASSLVGRYQETQYF	TGTGCCAGCAGCTTAGTCGGGAGGTACCAAGAGACCCAGTACTTC
TRBV12-3/TRBV12-4	-	few	TRBJ2-1	16	CASSFSVAIRANEQFF	TGTGCCAGCAGTTTCTCGGTGGCGATTAGGGCAAATGAGCAGTTCTTC
TRBV24-1	-	-	TRBJ1-2	13	CATQDREVYGYTF	TGTGCCACCCAGGACCGGGAAGTCTATGGCTACACCTTC
TRBV27	TRBD1	few	TRBJ2-2	17	CASSLEGQGASTGELFF	TGTGCCAGCAGTTTAGAAGGTCAGGGGGCGAGCACCGGGGAGCTGTTTTTT
TRBV21-1	-	few	TRBJ1-6	12	CASPGQESPLHF	TGTGCCAGTCCCGGACAGGAGTCACCCCTCCACTTT
TRBV19	-	few	TRBJ2-1	17	CASSLLSRQFSYNEQFF	TGTGCCAGTAGTTTACTATCCCGACAGTTCTCCTACAATGAGCAGTTCTTC
TRBV20-1	-	few	TRBJ2-1	14	CSASRSGVQSEQFF	TGCAGTGCTAGCCGGAGCGGAGTCCAGAGTGAGCAGTTCTTC
TRBV29-1	-	few	TRBJ1-4	12	CSVEGFDEKLFF	TGCAGCGTTGAGGGGTTCGATGAAAAACTGTTTTTT
TRBV18	-	-	TRBJ2-7	12	CASAPQGVEQYF	TGTGCCAGCGCCCCTCAGGGAGTCGAGCAGTACTTC
TRBV6-1	-	many	TRBJ2-3	13	CASRPTVTDTQYF	TGTGCCAGCAGACCGACAGTCACAGATACGCAGTATTTT
TRBV5-1	TRBD1	-	TRBJ1-5	13	CASSLTGRPPQHF	TGCGCCAGCAGTTTGACAGGGCGTCCGCCCCAGCATTTT
TRBV20-1	-	-	TRBJ2-1	14	CSASGGPKWTEQFF	TGCAGTGCTAGTGGGGGGCCCAAATGGACTGAGCAGTTCTTC
TRBV3-1	TRBD2	-	TRBJ2-3	17	CASSQDPLAGEADTQYF	TGTGCCTCCTCCCAAGATCCTCTAGCGGGAGAAGCAGATACGCAGTATTTT
TRBV5-1	-	-	TRBJ2-7	14	CASSFKGPSYEQYF	TGCGCCAGCAGCTTTAAGGGGCCTTCCTACGAGCAGTACTTC
TRBV29-1	-	-	TRBJ1-2	11	CSPGRPYGYTF	TGCAGCCCCGGGCGTCCCTATGGCTACACCTTC
TRBV20-1	-	-	TRBJ2-7	15	CSARLSGFLSYEQYF	TGCAGTGCTAGACTCTCTGGCTTTCTCTCCTACGAGCAGTACTTC